These 20 T cell receptor beta chains were all obtained from the same sample, sequenced in a study of T cells in Graves' hyperthyroidism and ophthalmopathy. RNA transcripts yielded amplified TCR beta CDR3 regions. A set of HTBI primers served as the primers for a first-round RT-PCR of the TCR CDR3. TCRdb re-derived calls from the multiplex PCR reads in MiXCR, one entry per CDR3 protein. The sample holds around 340,000 distinct CDR3 sequences, about 18% seen once. Sample: blood. All receptors derive from a woman aged 25 to 39 with Graves' hyperthyroidism that later progressed to Graves' ophthalmopathy.

This clonotype was seen a handful of times. This chain connects TRBV19 to TRBJ1-2, with TRBD1 matching 9 bases. CDR3 size: 14 residues. The J segment lost 1 base and the V segment lost 6 bases, leaving 3 bases of the junction unmatched. From germline, CDR1 is LNHDA and CDR2 SQIVND (reference sequence). The CDR3 sequence is CASRGQGNNYGYTF. In DNA form, the CDR3 reads TGTGCCAGTAGAGGACAGGGGAATAACTATGGCTACACCTTC.

V is TRBV7-2 and J is TRBJ2-3; TRBD2 might be the D (6 bases). The V and J ends lost 5 bases and 0 bases respectively, with 12 bases between them. The V gene's germline CDR1 is SGHTA and CDR2 FQGNSA. The CDR3 consists of 15 residues. The CDR3 coding sequence is TGTGCCAGCAGCCAGGACTACCTCAGCACAGATACGCAGTATTTT. This codes for CASSQDYLSTDTQYF.

The table lists this clonotype with many counts. The rearrangement joins TRBV5-1 to TRBJ1-4; 7 positions match TRBD1. Unmatched junction bases numbered 12, after V lost 4 bases and J lost 0 bases. Germline CDR1 and CDR2: SGHRS and YFSETQ. There are 18 residues in the CDR3. The CDR3 reads CASSLTGAAFATNEKLFF. CDR3 sequence (DNA): TGCGCCAGCAGCCTCACAGGGGCGGCCTTTGCAACTAATGAAAAACTGTTTTTT. Full variable domain (outside the CDR3, taken from reference TRBV5-1 and TRBJ1-4): KAGVTQTPRYLIKTRGQQVTLSCSPISGHRSVSWYQQTPGQGLQFLFEYFSETQRNKGNFPGRFSGRQFSNSRSEMNVSTLELGDSALYLCASSLTGAAFATNEKLFFGSGTQLSVL.

This clonotype came up many times. The genes are TRBV7-8 and TRBJ2-3; D call uncertain. CDR1 is SGHVS, CDR2 FQNEAQ, per germline. V was shortened by 2 bases and J by 1 base, with 7 bases between the two germline ends. This CDR3 comprises 14 residues. The DNA for the CDR3 is TGTGCCAGCAGCTTAACAGAGGGCACAGATACGCAGTATTTT. Amino acid sequence: CASSLTEGTDTQYF.

The sample holds many counts of this clonotype. V and J are TRBV18 and TRBJ2-1; the D gene could be TRBD1 or TRBD2 (5 bases each). Germline V gene data show CDR1 as KGHSH and CDR2 as LQKENI. This CDR3 region has 16 residues. V was trimmed by 1 base and J by 0 bases, leaving 10 bases between them. In DNA form, the CDR3 reads TGTGCCAGCTCACCACAGGGACGGAGCTCCTACAATGAGCAGTTCTTC. Protein: CASSPQGRSSYNEQFF.

Turning to this clonotype: The germline gene is not matched at one end of the junction; a read error may be the cause. This chain links TRBV27 with TRBJ2-7, with 9 bases aligning to TRBD1. This CDR3 is built from 15 residues. Germline values: CDR1 MNHEY, CDR2 SMNVEV (reference sequence). The CDR3 protein is CASRSDRGFSYERYF. As DNA, the CDR3 is TGTGCCAGCAGGTCCGACAGGGGGTTCTCCTACGAGCGGTACTTC.

V and J are TRBV19 and TRBJ2-2; D ambiguous. CDR3 length equals 14 residues. V dropped 3 bases and J dropped 6 bases, with 11 bases sitting between them. Germline V gives CDR1 LNHDA, CDR2 SQIVND (reference sequence). The DNA for the CDR3 is TGTGCCAGTAGTATCCCCCGCCTCCCCGGGGAGCTGTTTTTT. Protein: CASSIPRLPGELFF.

The count of this clonotype is one. V and J are TRBV7-9 and TRBJ2-5, with TRBD2 matching over 8 bases. Germline V gene data show CDR1 as SEHNR and CDR2 as FQNEAQ (reference sequence). The CDR3 has 17 amino acids. Trimming at V came to 5 bases and at J to 4 bases, leaving 15 bases not matched to a gene. The CDR3 DNA follows: TGTGCCAGCAGCCCCACCCCCTCCGGGAGGGCCCGAGAGACCCAGTACTTC. It yields the protein CASSPTPSGRARETQYF.

This clonotype appeared many times. CDR3 DNA: TGTGCCAGCTCACCGACGAACGGAGAAGCTTTCTTT. Amino acid sequence: CASSPTNGEAFF. The chain employs TRBV18 and TRBJ1-1; no definite D call. Trimming removed 3 bases at V and 8 bases at J, with 10 bases between. Germline values: CDR1 KGHSH, CDR2 LQKENI. The CDR3 covers 12 residues.

This clonotype has just a few counts. The J gene is TRBJ1-2, the V gene TRBV27, with TRBD1 as a possible D gene (5 bases). Trimming removed 0 bases at V and 7 bases at J, with 15 bases between. The CDR3 spans 15 residues. CDR1 is MNHEY and CDR2 is SMNVEV in the germline V gene (reference sequence). In DNA form, the CDR3 reads TGTGCCAGCAGTTTATCGAGCGGGGCTGGTGCTGGCTACACCTTC. As protein: CASSLSSGAGAGYTF.

This sequence joins TRBV5-6 and TRBJ2-1; D ambiguous. Trimming cost V 0 bases and J 9 bases, with 10 bases left between them. This CDR3 has 13 residues. Germline V gives CDR1 SGHDT, CDR2 YYEEEE. The CDR3, as DNA: TGTGCCAGCAGCTTGGTGAACGTGGCTGAGCAGTTCTTC. Its protein is CASSLVNVAEQFF.

This clonotype appeared many times. V is TRBV28 and J is TRBJ2-2; 7 bases line up with TRBD2. CDR3 size: 16 residues. The germline V gene encodes CDR1 MDHEN and CDR2 SYDVKM. V lost 6 bases, J lost 1 base, and 8 bases stayed unmatched. The CDR3 reads CASSPRGRGNTGELFF. The CDR3 DNA reads as TGTGCCAGCAGCCCAAGAGGGAGGGGGAACACCGGGGAGCTGTTTTTT. Filled out from reference TRBV28 and TRBJ2-2, the complete variable domain reads DVKVTQSSRYLVKRTGEKVFLECVQDMDHENMFWYRQDPGLGLRLIYFSYDVKMKEKGDIPEGYSVSREKKERFSLILESASTNQTSMYLCASSPRGRGNTGELFFGEGSRLTVL.

A few counts support this clonotype. V is TRBV19 and J is TRBJ1-1; D remains ambiguous. CDR3 size: 13 residues. The germline V gene has CDR1 LNHDA and CDR2 SQIVND (reference sequence). V was pared by 6 bases and J by 1 base, with 9 bases between. The CDR3 nucleotides read TGTGCCAGTAGCCCCATAGAGAACACTGAAGCTTTCTTT. Protein sequence: CASSPIENTEAFF.

This clonotype was observed many times. The chain recombines TRBV6-1 with TRBJ2-7, with 8 bases that match TRBD1. Trimming at V came to 5 bases and at J to 4 bases, leaving 10 bases not matched to a gene. This CDR3 has 15 residues. Looked up from germline, CDR1 is MNHNS and CDR2 is SASEGT. Here the CDR3 DNA reads TGTGCCAGCAGTTACAGGTCACAGGGGGTGTACGAGCAGTACTTC. Translating it yields CASSYRSQGVYEQYF.

This clonotype has ten or more counts. This chain connects TRBV27 to TRBJ2-3; 11 nucleotides align to TRBD2. The CDR3 spans 16 residues. Germline lookup yields CDR1 MNHEY and CDR2 SMNVEV (reference sequence). Losses at the gene ends were 6 bases for V and 2 bases for J; bases not matched to a gene: 7. CDR3 bases: TGTGCCAGCAGGAACATAGCGGGAGGGAACACAGATACGCAGTATTTT. The encoded protein is CASRNIAGGNTDTQYF.

This clonotype has a count of ten or more. V is TRBV6-1 and J is TRBJ2-7, with TRBD2 matching 14 bases. Germline CDR1 and CDR2: MNHNS and SASEGT. V lost 6 bases, J lost 3 bases, and 1 base stayed unmatched. This CDR3 is 14 amino acids long. The CDR3 DNA reads TGTGCCAGCAGGGGGACTAGCGGGAGCTACGAGCAGTACTTC. Amino acid sequence: CASRGTSGSYEQYF.

This clonotype was observed at least ten times. The V and J genes are TRBV5-1 and TRBJ2-5; 7 bases line up with TRBD1. The germline V gene encodes CDR1 SGHRS and CDR2 YFSETQ. The CDR3 runs 14 residues. The ends lost 2 bases at V and 5 bases at J; junction bases unmatched: 6. CDR3 DNA: TGCGCCAGCAGCTTCGGACAGGTGGACGAGACCCAGTACTTC. As protein: CASSFGQVDETQYF.

The V call is TRBV2, the J call TRBJ1-1; 8 nucleotides align to TRBD1. Germline V gene sequence: CDR1 SNHLY, CDR2 FYNNEI. V was pared by 6 bases and J by 3 bases, with 12 bases of the junction left unmatched. This CDR3 spans 16 amino acids. This CDR3 reads CASRTDRGRGDTEAFF. CDR3 DNA sequence: TGTGCCAGCAGAACCGACAGGGGAAGGGGGGACACTGAAGCTTTCTTT.

The chain uses TRBV15 and TRBJ2-1, with D possibly matching TRBD1 (6 bases). Germline values: CDR1 LNHNV, CDR2 YYDKDF (reference sequence). This CDR3 is 18 amino acids long. Trimming took off 0 bases at V and 3 bases at J, with 18 bases between the two ends. CDR3 in amino acids: CATSREWGIRGIYNEQFF. The CDR3 DNA is TGTGCCACCAGCAGAGAATGGGGGATAAGGGGGATCTACAATGAGCAGTTCTTC.

The chain recombines TRBV9 with TRBJ2-7; D may be TRBD2 (7 bases). The CDR3 contains 14 residues. Trimming took off 1 base at V and 3 bases at J, with 11 bases between the two ends. In germline, CDR1 is SGDLS, CDR2 YYNGEE. The CDR3 DNA reads as TGTGCCAGCAGCGTATCGGGGGGCGTCTACGAGCAGTACTTC. It yields the protein CASSVSGGVYEQYF.